These 21 T cell receptor beta chains share one sample of origin, sequenced in a study of CD8+CD57+ T cells in acquired aplastic anemia. Profiling of TCR beta VDJ combinations and CDR3 sequences used genomic DNA as template. TCRdb re-derived calls from the reads in MiXCR, one entry per CDR3 protein. The sample yields roughly 220,000 distinct CDR3 sequences, about 60% seen once. Only patients with CD8+CD57+ cell expansion on flow cytometry were chosen for sequencing. Sequencing was carried out using sorted CD4+, CD8+, or CD8+CD57+ T cells (not recorded which) from PBMCs. The receptor set was obtained from a human donor with aplastic anemia.

As to this clonotype: At one boundary the junction diverges from the germline segment, which might be a read error. The J gene is TRBJ1-3, the V gene TRBV2; 7 bases match TRBD1. Germline V CDR1 and CDR2: SNHLY, FYNNEI. The CDR3 sequence is 13 residues long. The CDR3 is CASTQGFGTTIYF. CDR3 bases: TGTGCCAGCACACAGGGGTTCGGAACCACCATATATTTT.

The J gene is TRBJ2-7, the V gene TRBV29-1; 11 bases line up with TRBD1. V was clipped by 8 bases and J by 4 bases; unmatched bases: 7. The CDR3 is 13 residues long. Germline V CDR1 and CDR2: SQVTM, ANQGSEA. The CDR3 DNA sequence: TGCAGCATACAGGGACAGGGGGTTTACGAGCAGTACTTC. Its translation is CSIQGQGVYEQYF.

The rearrangement uses TRBV2 and TRBJ2-2, with 8 bases lining up with TRBD1. The junction had 3 bases not matched to a gene; V was cut back by 7 bases and J by 2 bases. CDR1 is SNHLY, CDR2 FYNNEI, per germline. There are 14 residues in the CDR3. CDR3 region: CASTDRANTGELFF. The CDR3 nucleotides read TGTGCCAGCACGGACAGGGCAAACACCGGGGAGCTGTTTTTT.

The V and J genes are TRBV5-1 and TRBJ1-1; D is uncertain. Looked up from germline, CDR1 is SGHRS and CDR2 is YFSETQ. The V gene lost 6 bases and the J gene lost 7 bases, with 13 bases spanning the gap. This CDR3 is 12 amino acids long. The chain's CDR3 is CASNSDGGEAFF. The CDR3 DNA sequence: TGCGCCAGCAATTCCGACGGCGGTGAAGCTTTCTTT.

The chain has TRBV9 and TRBJ2-7; 11 nucleotides line up with TRBD2. Germline V gene lookup returns CDR1 SGDLS and CDR2 YYNGEE. The CDR3 extends over 14 amino acids. The CDR3 sequence is CADRGGLAVHEQYF. CDR3 bases: TGTGCAGACCGAGGGGGACTAGCGGTCCACGAGCAGTACTTC.

The rearrangement uses TRBV7-9 and TRBJ2-3; 8 bases agree with TRBD2. Germline CDR1 reads SEHNR; CDR2 reads FQNEAQ (reference sequence). This CDR3 contains 14 residues. The V gene end was trimmed by 5 bases and the J gene end by 4 bases; junction bases not matched to a gene: 5. The CDR3 DNA reads as TGTGCCAGCAGCCCGGGAGGGGGGGCAGATACGCAGTATTTT. Translated, it gives CASSPGGGADTQYF.

The gene calls are TRBV7-3 and TRBJ1-1; no clear D gene. CDR1 is SGHTA, CDR2 FQGTGA, per germline. CDR3 size: 15 residues. Trimming pared 5 bases from V and 1 base from J, leaving 14 bases between. The CDR3 is CASSGFTWGNTEAFF. CDR3 coding DNA: TGTGCCAGCAGCGGATTCACGTGGGGGAACACTGAAGCTTTCTTT.

This clonotype was observed a few times. The chain is built from TRBV6-5 and TRBJ2-7, with 7 bases identical to TRBD1. Germline trimming cut 6 bases from V and 4 bases from J; bases unmatched to any gene: 9. Germline V lookup: CDR1 MNHEY, CDR2 SVGAGI. This CDR3 region has 14 residues. CDR3 DNA: TGTGCCAGCAGACATCGGCAGGGGGTATACGAGCAGTACTTC. Protein product: CASRHRQGVYEQYF.

The chain carries TRBV20-1 and TRBJ1-5, with 7 bases that match TRBD1. The junction had 7 bases not matched to a gene; V was cut back by 6 bases and J by 2 bases. This CDR3 spans 14 amino acids. The germline CDR1 and CDR2 sequences are DFQATT and SNEGSKA (reference sequence). The CDR3, as DNA: TGCAGTGCGCAACAGGGGACCCGCAATCAGCCCCAGCATTTT. Its translation: CSAQQGTRNQPQHF.

J is TRBJ2-7 and V is TRBV7-8; 8 positions agree with TRBD2. Trimming at V came to 6 bases and at J to 2 bases, leaving 15 bases not matched to a gene. Per the germline V gene, CDR1 is SGHVS and CDR2 is FQNEAQ. This CDR3 is 17 amino acids long. The CDR3: CASSSSAGTSLPYEQYF. Here the CDR3 DNA reads TGTGCCAGCAGTTCCAGTGCCGGGACTAGTCTTCCCTACGAGCAGTACTTC.

Comment on this clonotype: The missing conserved phenylalanine or tryptophan at the end of this CDR3 makes a read error likely. V usage is TRBV20-1 and J usage is TRBJ2-3; TRBD2 matches at 7 bases. The CDR3 is 15 amino acids. Trimming at V came to 6 bases and at J to 2 bases, leaving 11 bases not matched to a gene. Germline V gene lookup returns CDR1 DFQATT and CDR2 SNEGSKA (reference sequence). CDR3 residues: CSAQWASGFTDTQYL. The CDR3 nucleotides are TGCAGTGCCCAGTGGGCTAGCGGATTCACAGATACGCAGTATCTT.

CDR3 sequence reads: CAISVGVESNQPQHF. The CDR3 DNA follows: TGTGCCATCAGTGTTGGGGTAGAAAGCAATCAGCCCCAGCATTTT. The rearrangement links TRBV10-3 to TRBJ1-5, with D unresolved. Trimming left V 4 bases short and J 1 base short, with 11 bases between. This CDR3 has 15 residues. Germline V lookup: CDR1 ENHRY, CDR2 SYGVKD.

The sample holds many counts of this clonotype. The chain couples TRBV20-1 to TRBJ2-3, with 12 nucleotides matching TRBD2. CDR1 DFQATT and CDR2 SNEGSKA come from the germline V gene (reference sequence). Losses at the gene ends were 1 base for V and 6 bases for J; bases not matched to a gene: 11. The CDR3 sequence is 17 residues long. As DNA, the CDR3 is TGCAGTGCTAGAGTTCTAGCGGGGGGGCTCCGTCCCGATACGCAGTATTTT. Amino acid sequence: CSARVLAGGLRPDTQYF.

The chain links TRBV6-1 to TRBJ2-7; 8 nucleotides agree with TRBD2. The CDR3 has 13 amino acids. Per germline, CDR1 MNHNS and CDR2 SASEGT. Trimming cost V 1 base and J 6 bases; bases outside gene matches: 2. CDR3 DNA: TGTGCCAGCAGTGAAGAGCGGGAGATCGAGCAGTACTTC. Encoded protein: CASSEEREIEQYF.

V gene TRBV20-1 combines with J gene TRBJ1-2; 7 bases are a match to TRBD1. Germline values: CDR1 DFQATT, CDR2 SNEGSKA (reference sequence). J gave up 6 bases and V 6 bases, and 7 bases lay outside the gene matches. The CDR3 has 12 residues. The CDR3 region is CSALTGEHGYTF. Here the CDR3 DNA reads TGCAGTGCCCTTACAGGGGAACATGGCTACACCTTC.

The J gene is TRBJ1-2, the V gene TRBV25-1; D gene unclear. Trimming cost V 7 bases and J 6 bases, with 18 bases left between them. Germline V gene sequence: CDR1 MGHDK, CDR2 SYGVNS. The CDR3 loop spans 14 amino acids. This CDR3 is CASTEGDRFNGYTF. The DNA of the CDR3 is TGTGCCAGCACCGAGGGAGATCGTTTTAATGGCTACACCTTC.

This clonotype was observed many times. CDR3 loop: CASSLGQGDQPQHF. The CDR3 nucleotides are TGCGCCAGCAGCTTGGGACAGGGGGATCAGCCCCAGCATTTT. The chain combines TRBV5-1 with TRBJ1-5, with TRBD1 matching over 9 bases. Germline lookup yields CDR1 SGHRS and CDR2 YFSETQ. This CDR3 spans 14 amino acids. The junction had 0 bases not matched to a gene; V was cut back by 0 bases and J by 5 bases.

J is TRBJ2-3 and V is TRBV5-1, with D possibly matching TRBD1 (7 bases). The CDR3 consists of 15 residues. The V gene lost 5 bases and the J gene lost 2 bases, with 15 bases spanning the gap. In germline, CDR1 is SGHRS, CDR2 YFSETQ. CDR3: CASRGGQSNTDTQYF. In DNA, the CDR3 is TGCGCCAGCAGGGGGGGACAGTCGAACACAGATACGCAGTATTTT.

The V call is TRBV9, the J call TRBJ1-6, with D tentatively TRBD1 (6 bases). V lost 9 bases, J lost 0 bases, and 22 bases lay in between. Germline V gives CDR1 SGDLS, CDR2 YYNGEE. The CDR3 totals 18 residues. CDR3 sequence (DNA): TGTGCCATCATGAGGACAGCGAGTTTTTGCTCCTATAATTCACCCCTCCACTTT. Its protein is CAIMRTASFCSYNSPLHF.

The V call is TRBV20-1, the J call TRBJ2-1; D uncertain. This CDR3 spans 11 amino acids. The V and J ends lost 2 bases and 7 bases respectively, with 6 bases between them. In germline, CDR1 is DFQATT, CDR2 SNEGSKA (reference sequence). As DNA, the CDR3 is TGCAGTGCTAGAAGGTTAAATGAGCAGTTCTTC. Translated, it gives CSARRLNEQFF.

This clonotype appeared a few times. This chain joins TRBV20-1 and TRBJ1-6, with D perhaps matching TRBD1 (6 bases). V was pared by 4 bases and J by 8 bases, with 15 bases between. The germline V gene encodes CDR1 DFQATT and CDR2 SNEGSKA (reference sequence). The CDR3 covers 14 residues. Here the CDR3 DNA reads TGCAGTGCTAACCTGGGGGCGAGGGATTCACCCCTCCACTTT. It encodes CSANLGARDSPLHF.